This TCR beta chain was retrieved from a study of shared T cell receptors in the human thymus. Method: immunoSEQ multiplex PCR; TCRdb's copy keeps in-frame clones and lacks some. The repertoire holds hundreds of thousands of clones, with over 75% as singletons. V gave up 4 bases and J gave up 6 bases; unmatched junction bases: 16. Germline CDR1 reads SGHDT; CDR2 reads YYEEEE. The CDR3 runs 17 residues. These data also formed part of another study, on human thymus T cells. This second study says: During corrective heart surgery, resections were taken, and the thymus tissue came from them.

Sequenced: thymocytes. The chain links TRBV5-6 to TRBJ1-3; 7 bases match TRBD1. The receptor was derived from a boy under two years old with a congenital heart defect. CDR3 sequence reads: CASSPGQLLDVTNTIYF. CDR3 in DNA: TGTGCCAGCAGCCCGGGACAGCTCTTAGATGTTACAAACACCATATATTTT.